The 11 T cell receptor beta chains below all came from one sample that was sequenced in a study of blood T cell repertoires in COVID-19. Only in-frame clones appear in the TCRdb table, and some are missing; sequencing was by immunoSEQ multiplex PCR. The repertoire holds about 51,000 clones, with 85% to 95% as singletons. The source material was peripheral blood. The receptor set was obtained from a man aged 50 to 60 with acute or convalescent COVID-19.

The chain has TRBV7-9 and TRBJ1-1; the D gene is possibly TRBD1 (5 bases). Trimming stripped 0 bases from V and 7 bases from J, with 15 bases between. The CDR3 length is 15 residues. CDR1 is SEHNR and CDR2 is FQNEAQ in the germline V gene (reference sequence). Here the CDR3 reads CASSLATGTGGEAFF. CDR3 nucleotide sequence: TGTGCCAGCAGCTTAGCTACCGGGACGGGGGGTGAAGCTTTCTTT.

CDR3 nucleotide sequence: TGTGCCAGCAGTGACAGGTTTGGTGGCTACACCTTC. It specifies CASSDRFGGYTF. The chain uses TRBV9 and TRBJ1-2; tentative D call: TRBD1 (6 bases). CDR1 is SGDLS, CDR2 YYNGEE, per germline. This CDR3 has 12 amino acids. The ends were cut back, 5 bases at V and 7 bases at J, with 12 bases in the middle.

This CDR3 is CASSLWSAPRNEQFF. The CDR3 region has the DNA TGTGCCAGCAGCTTGTGGTCAGCGCCTAGGAATGAGCAGTTCTTC. This sequence joins TRBV5-4 and TRBJ2-1, with D uncertain. V lost 1 base, J lost 7 bases, and 15 bases lay in between. The germline CDR1 and CDR2 sequences are SGHNT and YYREEE (reference sequence). The CDR3 sequence is 15 residues long.

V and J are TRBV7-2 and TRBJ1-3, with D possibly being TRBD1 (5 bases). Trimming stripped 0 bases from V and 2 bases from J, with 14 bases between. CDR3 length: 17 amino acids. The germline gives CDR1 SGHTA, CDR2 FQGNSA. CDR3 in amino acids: CASSLASDNSPGNTIYF. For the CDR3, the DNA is TGTGCCAGCAGCTTAGCTTCGGACAATAGCCCTGGAAACACCATATATTTT.

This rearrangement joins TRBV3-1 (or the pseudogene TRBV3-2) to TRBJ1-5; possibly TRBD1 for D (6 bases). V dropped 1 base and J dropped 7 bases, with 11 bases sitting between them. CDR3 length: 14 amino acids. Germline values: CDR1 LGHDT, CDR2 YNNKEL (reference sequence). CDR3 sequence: CASSQAAGAQPQHF. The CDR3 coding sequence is TGTGCCAGCAGCCAAGCGGCAGGGGCACAGCCCCAGCATTTT.

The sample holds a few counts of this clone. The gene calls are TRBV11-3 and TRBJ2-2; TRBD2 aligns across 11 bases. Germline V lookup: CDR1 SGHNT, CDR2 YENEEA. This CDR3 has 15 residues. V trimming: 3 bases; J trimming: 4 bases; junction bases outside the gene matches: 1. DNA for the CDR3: TGTGCCAGCAGCTTTAGCGGGGGGGCCACCGGGGAGCTGTTTTTT. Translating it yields CASSFSGGATGELFF.

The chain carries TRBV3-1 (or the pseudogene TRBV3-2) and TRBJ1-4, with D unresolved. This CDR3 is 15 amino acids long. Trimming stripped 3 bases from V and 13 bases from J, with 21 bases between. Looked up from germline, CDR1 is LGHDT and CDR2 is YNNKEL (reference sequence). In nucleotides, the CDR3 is TGTGCCAGCAGCCAGCTCCAAGGTCTAGGAGGTGCACTGTTTTTT. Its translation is CASSQLQGLGGALFF.

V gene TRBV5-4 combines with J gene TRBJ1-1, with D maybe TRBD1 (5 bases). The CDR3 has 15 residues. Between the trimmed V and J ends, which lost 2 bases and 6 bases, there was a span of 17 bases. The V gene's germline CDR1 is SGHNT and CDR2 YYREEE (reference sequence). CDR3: CASSLDSRRGAEAFF. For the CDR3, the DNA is TGTGCCAGCAGCTTAGACAGCCGTAGAGGCGCTGAAGCTTTCTTT.

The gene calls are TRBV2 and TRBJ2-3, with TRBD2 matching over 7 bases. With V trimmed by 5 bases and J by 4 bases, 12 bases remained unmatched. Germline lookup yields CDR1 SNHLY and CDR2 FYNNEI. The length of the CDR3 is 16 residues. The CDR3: CASSPRLAGPSDTQYF. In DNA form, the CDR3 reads TGTGCCAGCAGTCCCCGGTTAGCGGGCCCATCAGATACGCAGTATTTT.

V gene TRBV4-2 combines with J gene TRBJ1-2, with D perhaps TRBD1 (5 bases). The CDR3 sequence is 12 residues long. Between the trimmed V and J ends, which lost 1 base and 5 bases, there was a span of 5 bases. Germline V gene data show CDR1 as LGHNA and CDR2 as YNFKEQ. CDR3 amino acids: CASSQGQYGYTF. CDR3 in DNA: TGTGCCAGCAGCCAAGGACAGTATGGCTACACCTTC.

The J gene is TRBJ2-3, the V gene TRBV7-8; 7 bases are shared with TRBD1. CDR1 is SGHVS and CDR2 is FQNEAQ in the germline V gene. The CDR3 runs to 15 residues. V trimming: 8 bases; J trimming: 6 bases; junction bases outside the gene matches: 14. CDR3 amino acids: CASGQLRQGRDTQYF. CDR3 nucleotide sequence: TGTGCCAGCGGGCAACTGAGACAGGGTCGGGATACGCAGTATTTT.